The 32 T cell receptor beta chains presented below share a single source sample, sequenced in a study of blood T cell repertoires in COVID-19. Repertoires were generated with immunoSEQ multiplex PCR, while TCRdb's copy carries only in-frame clones and drops some. The table lists approximately 320,000 clones, 87% of them singletons. Sequencing was carried out using PBMCs or T cells enriched from blood (not recorded which). All receptors come from a woman younger than 35 who had recovered from COVID-19.

This chain connects TRBV4-2 to TRBJ2-1; 11 bases line up with TRBD2. The junction had 6 bases not matched to a gene; V was cut back by 3 bases and J by 2 bases. The CDR3 loop spans 17 amino acids. Germline V lookup: CDR1 LGHNA, CDR2 YNFKEQ. CDR3 sequence: CASSHQTSGGPYNEQFF. The CDR3 DNA reads as TGTGCCAGCAGCCACCAAACTAGCGGGGGCCCCTACAATGAGCAGTTCTTC.

J is TRBJ1-5 and V is TRBV7-8; 9 bases agree with TRBD1. V trimming: 6 bases; J trimming: 2 bases; junction bases outside the gene matches: 2. Germline V gene lookup returns CDR1 SGHVS and CDR2 FQNEAQ. This CDR3 is built from 14 residues. The CDR3 reads CASSRDRGNQPQHF. The CDR3 nucleotides read TGTGCCAGCAGTCGGGACAGGGGCAATCAGCCCCAGCATTTT.

The chain is built from TRBV28 and TRBJ1-2, with D unresolved. CDR1 and CDR2 from the germline V gene are MDHEN and SYDVKM. The V end lost 5 bases, the J end lost 4 bases, and 20 bases lay between the germline ends. The CDR3 runs 16 residues. The DNA of the CDR3 is TGTGCCAGCAGTCCCCCCCCGGGAAGGGCTTCCTATGGCTACACCTTC. This gives the protein CASSPPPGRASYGYTF.

The chain uses TRBV29-1 and TRBJ2-3; TRBD1 matches at 10 bases. Per the germline V gene, CDR1 is SQVTM and CDR2 is ANQGSEA. The CDR3 runs 18 residues. V shed 5 bases and J 1 base; nucleotides not matched to a gene: 15. Written as DNA, the CDR3 is TGCAGCGTTATAAAAGCCGTAACCGGGACAGGGGGCACAGATACGCAGTATTTT. Translated: CSVIKAVTGTGGTDTQYF.

The table lists this clone with a few counts. V usage is TRBV7-9 and J usage is TRBJ2-2, with D unclear. CDR3 length equals 14 residues. CDR1 is SEHNR and CDR2 is FQNEAQ in the germline V gene (reference sequence). V lost 1 base to trimming and J lost 3 bases, with 6 bases between them. The CDR3 spells CASSLDLDTGELFF. The CDR3 DNA reads TGTGCCAGCAGCTTAGACTTGGACACCGGGGAGCTGTTTTTT.

This chain uses TRBV28 with TRBJ1-1, with D possibly matching TRBD1 (6 bases). The ends were cut back, 7 bases at V and 5 bases at J, with 23 bases in the middle. This CDR3 is 16 amino acids long. The V gene's germline CDR1 is MDHEN and CDR2 SYDVKM. The DNA of the CDR3 is TGTGCCAGCACCCGCGGGGGGGCGCAGGGGAGGACTGAAGCTTTCTTT. Its protein is CASTRGGAQGRTEAFF.

CDR3 in amino acids: CASSPDPTSYRVANEKLFF. The CDR3 nucleotides are TGTGCCAGCAGTCCCGACCCGACCTCCTACAGGGTAGCTAATGAAAAACTGTTTTTT. The chain employs TRBV27 and TRBJ1-4; a weak D match, TRBD1 (6 bases). V dropped 5 bases and J dropped 3 bases, with 25 bases sitting between them. CDR1 and CDR2 from the germline V gene are MNHEY and SMNVEV (reference sequence). The CDR3 totals 19 residues.

CDR3 in amino acids: CASRTGDGPWPQHF. CDR3 nucleotides: TGTGCCAGCAGAACAGGGGACGGGCCGTGGCCCCAGCATTTT. The gene calls are TRBV28 and TRBJ1-5; 7 bases map to TRBD1. V lost 6 bases, J lost 9 bases, and 11 bases stayed unmatched. Germline CDR1 and CDR2: MDHEN and SYDVKM. The CDR3 covers 14 residues.

The chain employs TRBV11-2 and TRBJ1-2; D not resolved. CDR1 SGHAT and CDR2 FQNNGV come from the germline V gene. The germline V and J ends were trimmed by 3 bases and 0 bases, with 8 bases remaining between them. The CDR3 is made up of 14 amino acids. CDR3: CASSLGVSNYGYTF. In DNA form, the CDR3 reads TGTGCCAGCAGCTTGGGCGTCTCTAACTATGGCTACACCTTC. The full variable domain, its missing parts supplied by reference TRBV11-2 and TRBJ1-2, is EAGVAQSPRYKIIEKRQSVAFWCNPISGHATLYWYQQILGQGPKLLIQFQNNGVVDDSQLPKDRFSAERLKGVDSTLKIQPAKLEDSAVYLCASSLGVSNYGYTFGSGTRLTVV.

The chain combines TRBV5-1 with TRBJ1-2; the match to TRBD1 covers 9 bases. The CDR3 is 15 amino acids. Per germline, CDR1 SGHRS and CDR2 YFSETQ. V shed 3 bases and J 8 bases; nucleotides not matched to a gene: 11. CDR3 residues: CASSSLGQGRVGYTF. The CDR3 DNA follows: TGCGCCAGCAGCTCCCTCGGACAGGGGCGGGTCGGCTACACCTTC.

The V and J genes are TRBV6-4 and TRBJ2-1, with 9 bases identical to TRBD2. The CDR3 consists of 15 residues. The germline gives CDR1 MRHNA, CDR2 SNTAGT. After removal of 2 bases from V and 6 bases from J, the junction contained 5 bases not matched to a gene. The CDR3 reads CASSDSSGRGNEQFF. In DNA form, the CDR3 reads TGTGCCAGCAGTGACAGTAGCGGGAGAGGCAATGAGCAGTTCTTC.

This chain links TRBV7-8 with TRBJ1-2, with D possibly matching TRBD1 (6 bases). The CDR3 covers 16 residues. V dropped 5 bases and J dropped 8 bases, with 24 bases sitting between them. CDR1 and CDR2 (germline): SGHVS, FQNEAQ. The CDR3 nucleotides read TGTGCCAGCAGCGCCGACTTACAGGGAGATCTGGGGGGCTACACCTTC. Its protein product is CASSADLQGDLGGYTF.

This clone was found a few times. This chain connects TRBV11-2 to TRBJ2-2; D might be TRBD2 (6 bases). The CDR3 has 14 amino acids. Trimming removed 1 base from V and 6 bases from J, with 9 bases in between. The germline CDR1 and CDR2 sequences are SGHAT and FQNNGV. The CDR3 coding sequence is TGTGCCAGCAGCTTAGCCGGGAGCGCCGGGGAGCTGTTTTTT. This encodes CASSLAGSAGELFF. Filled out from reference TRBV11-2 and TRBJ2-2, the complete variable domain reads EAGVAQSPRYKIIEKRQSVAFWCNPISGHATLYWYQQILGQGPKLLIQFQNNGVVDDSQLPKDRFSAERLKGVDSTLKIQPAKLEDSAVYLCASSLAGSAGELFFGEGSRLTVL.

The J gene is TRBJ2-5, the V gene TRBV30; 7 bases match TRBD1. CDR1 is GTSNPN and CDR2 is SVGIG in the germline V gene (reference sequence). This CDR3 has 16 amino acids. CDR3 in DNA: TGTGCTTCACCCGAGGAGCCTTCGGGACAGAAAGAGACCCAGTACTTC. Its protein is CASPEEPSGQKETQYF.

The CDR3 DNA reads as TGCAGCGCCAAAGAGTCGCCCTACAATGAGCAGTTCTTC. Amino acid sequence: CSAKESPYNEQFF. The V and J genes are TRBV29-1 and TRBJ2-1; D is unresolved. Trimming shortened V by 7 bases and J by 2 bases, and 12 bases separated the two germline ends. There are 13 residues in the CDR3. Germline assignment: CDR1 SQVTM and CDR2 ANQGSEA.

This clone showed up just once. This chain links TRBV7-9 with TRBJ2-1; 8 nucleotides align to TRBD2. CDR1 is SEHNR, CDR2 FQNEAQ, per germline (reference sequence). Losses at the gene ends were 3 bases for V and 0 bases for J; bases not matched to a gene: 13. The CDR3 loop spans 19 amino acids. In nucleotides, the CDR3 is TGTGCCAGCAGCTTCCTACGGGGGGGAAGTTATAGCTCCTACAATGAGCAGTTCTTC. This sequence encodes CASSFLRGGSYSSYNEQFF.

V and J are TRBV29-1 and TRBJ2-7; 10 positions agree with TRBD2. CDR1 and CDR2 (germline): SQVTM, ANQGSEA. J lost 2 bases, V lost 4 bases, and 2 bases had no gene match. The CDR3 runs 13 residues. In nucleotides, the CDR3 is TGCAGCGTTGTACTAGCGGGAACCTACGAGCAGTACTTC. Protein sequence: CSVVLAGTYEQYF.

A single count supports this clone. V is TRBV10-2 and J is TRBJ1-2; D is possibly TRBD1 (5 bases). Germline V gives CDR1 WSHSY, CDR2 SAAADI. The V gene lost 8 bases and the J gene lost 0 bases, with 16 bases spanning the gap. The CDR3 sequence is 15 residues long. The CDR3 DNA follows: TGCGCCAGCTACGGGAGGAGGGGAGCTAACTATGGCTACACCTTC. Protein product: CASYGRRGANYGYTF.

This CDR3 is CARRRDSEPLNYGYTF. In DNA, the CDR3 is TGTGCCAGGCGCCGGGACAGCGAGCCCCTTAACTATGGCTACACCTTC. V usage is TRBV6-8 and J usage is TRBJ1-2; 7 bases agree with TRBD1. This CDR3 spans 16 amino acids. Germline-derived CDR1 and CDR2 are MNHGY and SAAAGT. J was trimmed by 1 base and V by 9 bases; bases with no gene match: 14.

The chain links TRBV5-4 to TRBJ2-7, with 12 positions matching TRBD2. The CDR3 spans 15 residues. J was trimmed by 3 bases and V by 1 base; bases with no gene match: 2. Germline V gene sequence: CDR1 SGHNT, CDR2 YYREEE (reference sequence). The CDR3 DNA follows: TGTGCCAGCAGCTTGACTAGCGGGGGGTACTACGAGCAGTACTTC. It is translated as CASSLTSGGYYEQYF.

The chain combines TRBV7-6 with TRBJ2-1; TRBD2 matches at 10 bases. Germline CDR1 reads SGHVS; CDR2 reads FNYEAQ. The CDR3 totals 18 residues. J was trimmed by 8 bases and V by 5 bases; bases with no gene match: 18. CDR3 in DNA: TGTGCCAGCAGCCCCCCGCTAGCGGGGGTGCCCAGGCTGTATGAGCAGTTCTTC. It is translated as CASSPPLAGVPRLYEQFF.

The V call is TRBV28, the J call TRBJ2-3; 7 nucleotides align to TRBD1. The V gene's germline CDR1 is MDHEN and CDR2 SYDVKM. The length of the CDR3 is 15 residues. V lost 2 bases to trimming and J lost 2 bases; unmatched junction nucleotides: 4. CDR3 coding DNA: TGTGCCAGCAGTTTAACAGGGGCATACACAGATACGCAGTATTTT. Translating gives CASSLTGAYTDTQYF.

The rearrangement links TRBV4-3 to TRBJ1-1, with a possible D match to TRBD1 (5 bases). V gave up 0 bases and J gave up 3 bases, with 11 bases separating them. The CDR3 contains 15 residues. Germline CDR1 reads LGHNA; CDR2 reads YSLEER. As DNA, the CDR3 is TGCGCCAGCAGCCAAGACAGGGATCGGGACACTGAAGCTTTCTTT. Translated, it gives CASSQDRDRDTEAFF.

The CDR3 protein is CASSRSGTAYNEQFF. In DNA form, the CDR3 reads TGTGCCAGCAGTCGATCCGGGACAGCGTACAATGAGCAGTTCTTC. This rearrangement joins TRBV11-3 to TRBJ2-1, with 7 bases matching TRBD1. The V and J ends lost 6 bases and 4 bases, in that order; junction bases with no gene match: 9. CDR3 length equals 15 residues. Germline CDR1 is SGHNT and CDR2 is YENEEA.

In its sample, this clone was seen a few times. The chain uses TRBV7-2 and TRBJ1-2, with 12 bases matching TRBD1. J lost 7 bases, V lost 2 bases, and 8 bases had no gene match. Germline lookup yields CDR1 SGHTA and CDR2 FQGNSA. The CDR3 sequence is 16 residues long. As DNA, the CDR3 is TGTGCCAGCAGCTTAAGGGACAGGGGGCGGGCAGGTGGCTACACCTTC. This codes for CASSLRDRGRAGGYTF. The full variable domain, rest sourced from reference TRBV7-2 and TRBJ1-2, is GAGVSQSPSNKVTEKGKDVELRCDPISGHTALYWYRQSLGQGLEFLIYFQGNSAPDKSGLPSDRFSAERTGGSVSTLTIQRTQQEDSAVYLCASSLRDRGRAGGYTFGSGTRLTVV.

The gene calls are TRBV7-2 and TRBJ2-1; 8 bases are a match to TRBD2. The CDR3 is 15 amino acids. V trimming: 4 bases; J trimming: 3 bases; junction bases outside the gene matches: 5. Germline V lookup: CDR1 SGHTA, CDR2 FQGNSA. The CDR3 region has the DNA TGTGCCAGCAGCTCAGCCGGGACTAGCTACAATGAGCAGTTCTTC. Translation: CASSSAGTSYNEQFF. Full variable domain (rest looked up from reference TRBV7-2 and TRBJ2-1): GAGVSQSPSNKVTEKGKDVELRCDPISGHTALYWYRQSLGQGLEFLIYFQGNSAPDKSGLPSDRFSAERTGGSVSTLTIQRTQQEDSAVYLCASSSAGTSYNEQFFGPGTRLTVL.

This chain uses TRBV11-3 with TRBJ2-5; weak D call: TRBD2 (5 bases). The CDR3 has 13 amino acids. Trimming removed 1 base from V and 8 bases from J, with 11 bases in between. The V gene's germline CDR1 is SGHNT and CDR2 YENEEA. The CDR3 DNA is TGTGCCAGCAGCTTAGGCTCCGACTATACCCAGTACTTC. Its translation: CASSLGSDYTQYF.

The rearrangement joins TRBV6-2 or TRBV6-3 to TRBJ2-7; D gene uncertain. Deletions cut 3 bases from V and 2 bases from J, with 14 bases between. Germline CDR1 and CDR2: MNHEY and SVGEGT. The CDR3 loop spans 15 amino acids. This CDR3 reads CASSYRKTRTYEQYF. The CDR3 DNA is TGTGCCAGCAGTTATCGTAAAACGCGGACCTACGAGCAGTACTTC.

This chain connects TRBV29-1 to TRBJ2-7; maybe TRBD2 (5 bases). CDR1 is SQVTM and CDR2 is ANQGSEA in the germline V gene. This CDR3 comprises 14 residues. With 3 bases removed from V and 6 bases from J, the gap between germline ends came to 18 bases. CDR3 sequence: CSVELWQSRGEQYF. Here the CDR3 DNA reads TGCAGCGTTGAGTTATGGCAGTCCCGGGGCGAGCAGTACTTC.

As DNA, the CDR3 is TGTGCCAGCAGCTGGGCTAGCGGGAGGGCCAGAAAGTTCTTC. It codes for CASSWASGRARKFF. The chain employs TRBV7-9 and TRBJ2-1, with 12 bases fitting TRBD2. The CDR3 is made up of 14 amino acids. The germline V gene has CDR1 SEHNR and CDR2 FQNEAQ (reference sequence). The V segment lost 4 bases and the J segment 14 bases; nucleotides outside the gene matches: 9.

V gene TRBV5-1 combines with J gene TRBJ1-1; TRBD1 matches at 7 bases. Germline V gene lookup returns CDR1 SGHRS and CDR2 YFSETQ. Trimming cost V 3 bases and J 1 base; bases outside gene matches: 3. The CDR3 extends over 14 amino acids. The CDR3 DNA is TGCGCCAGCAGCTATGACAGGGCGAACACTGAAGCTTTCTTT. This codes for CASSYDRANTEAFF.

The CDR3 nucleotides read TGTGCCAGCAGTACCCTCAGGGGGCAGGGCTATGGCTACACCTTC. Its protein product is CASSTLRGQGYGYTF. This chain uses TRBV28 with TRBJ1-2, with 8 bases matching TRBD1. Trimming removed 5 bases from V and 4 bases from J; junction bases left unmatched: 9. Germline CDR1 is MDHEN and CDR2 is SYDVKM. The CDR3 has 15 amino acids.